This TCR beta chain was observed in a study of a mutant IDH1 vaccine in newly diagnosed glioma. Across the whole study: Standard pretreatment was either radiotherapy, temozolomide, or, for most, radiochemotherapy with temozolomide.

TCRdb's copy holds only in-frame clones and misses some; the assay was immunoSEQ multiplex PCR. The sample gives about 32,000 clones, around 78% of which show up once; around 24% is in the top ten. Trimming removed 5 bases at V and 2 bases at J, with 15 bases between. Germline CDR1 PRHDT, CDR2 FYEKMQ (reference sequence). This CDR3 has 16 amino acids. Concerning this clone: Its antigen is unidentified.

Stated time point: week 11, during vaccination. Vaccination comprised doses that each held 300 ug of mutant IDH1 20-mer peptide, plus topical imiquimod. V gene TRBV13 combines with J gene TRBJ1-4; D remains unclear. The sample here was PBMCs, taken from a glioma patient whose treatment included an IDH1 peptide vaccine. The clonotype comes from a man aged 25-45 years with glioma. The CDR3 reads CASSRQQTETNEKLFF. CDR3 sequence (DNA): TGTGCCAGCAGCCGCCAGCAGACGGAGACTAATGAAAAACTGTTTTTT.